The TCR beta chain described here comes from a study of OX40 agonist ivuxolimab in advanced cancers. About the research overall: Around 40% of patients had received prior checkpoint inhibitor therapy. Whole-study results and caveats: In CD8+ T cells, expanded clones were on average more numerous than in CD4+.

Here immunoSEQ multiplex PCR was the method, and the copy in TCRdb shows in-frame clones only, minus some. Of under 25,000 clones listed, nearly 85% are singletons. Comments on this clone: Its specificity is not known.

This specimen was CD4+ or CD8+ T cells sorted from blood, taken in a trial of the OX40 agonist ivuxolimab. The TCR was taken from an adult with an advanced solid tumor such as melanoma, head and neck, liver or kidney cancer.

CDR3 nucleotides: TGTGCCTGGAGTCTTCAGGGGATGGAGACTGAAGCTTTCTTT. Residues: CAWSLQGMETEAFF. This rearrangement joins TRBV30 to TRBJ1-1, with a possible D match to TRBD1 (6 bases). This CDR3 is 14 amino acids long. V was pared by 2 bases and J by 5 bases, with 15 bases between. CDR1 is GTSNPN and CDR2 is SVGIG in the germline V gene (reference sequence).